This T cell receptor beta chain was obtained from a study of T cells after posttransplantation cyclophosphamide (TCRdb year 2016). Context from the whole study: Using TRB sequencing, the study followed how the T cell repertoire reconstituted after myeloablative bone marrow transplantation in which posttransplantation cyclophosphamide served as GVHD prophylaxis. Samples from roughly 35 PTCy-treated patients, along with samples from around 16 of their related bone marrow donors, underwent antigen receptor sequencing. Blood from all 30 or so PTCy patients who had 1-year posttransplant specimens underwent TRB sequencing. TRB sequencing was also done on up to about 3 additional blood samples from 2 to 5.2 years after transplant in 3 patients, and on pretransplant blood from 4 patients. Because TRA and TRB clonality were tightly correlated in 9 samples, subsequent TCR analyses were focused on TRB only. Public TRB sequences were searched against a database of over 3,600 sequences associated with responses to pathogens, tumor antigens, self-antigens and alloantigens. Paper-wide results and their limitations: Across more than 35 patients, recipient CMV seropositivity and CMV reactivation were highly associated with TRB clonality; PTCy diversity was similar to CNI/methotrexate controls. The TRB repertoires of T cells infiltrating skin or the GI tract showed only limited overlap with the TRB repertoires found in blood. At 1-2 months, donor-recipient similarity was low but rose over the first year, and the later blood repertoires were often dominated by donor CD8+ memory clones.

TRB sequencing used genomic DNA with the immunoSEQ assay at survey resolution or the hsTCRB kit. In the paper's pipeline: The immunoSEQ software handled initial read processing, and the LymphoSeq R package was used for repertoire analyses. Clonality was computed as 1 minus normalized Shannon entropy, and a Gini coefficient was also calculated for each TRB dataset. To infer phenotypes in unsorted samples, TRB sequences from sorted subsets of the recipient or donor were mapped onto the unsorted samples of the same recipient. The table comes from immuneACCESS by way of TCRdb, which keeps in-frame sequences with V and J called. Part of the clones is missing from these tables; in studies checked, under half for an unresolved V gene and the rest for unknown reasons. The V and J calls and the clone size are those of that table, but D and trimming were determined from the DNA. This sample was tabulated with fewer than 13,000 clones, among which there are no singletons. 14% of the sample comes from the top ten.

Taking its sample share into account, this clone is medium-sized (0.01 to 0.1%). The target of this receptor is not known. One base away there is no much larger clone; base qualities are not given. Per the publication, the treatment or condition label means: high-dose cyclophosphamide on days +3 and +4 as single-agent GVHD prophylaxis. Busulfan and fludarabine conditioning, a related or unrelated marrow graft, and cyclophosphamide on days +3 and +4 were given to PTCy patients. PTCy-treated patients were drawn from a prospective multi-institutional clinical trial. Peripheral blood and bone marrow mononuclear cells were isolated by Ficoll-Hypaque density centrifugation and cryopreserved. The CDR3 runs 16 residues from the cysteine to the phenylalanine. Left in the record is the CDR3 DNA by itself, 48 bases read in frame from the first base. Via the germline V gene (reference sequence), CDR1 is MNHNY and CDR2 SVGAGI. V is trimmed back by 2 bases and J by 5 bases, and the junction contains 8 bases that no gene match accounts for.

The starting material was PBMCs, obtained after allogeneic stem cell transplant with posttransplant cyclophosphamide. This chain is built from TRBV6-6 and TRBJ2-2, with 7 central nucleotides matching TRBD2. This TCR was sampled from a female patient aged 40-50 years who received an allogeneic stem cell transplant from a related donor, was CMV-positive, and had no GVHD. In patients who had a transplant, some T cells may come from the graft donor. DNA sequence: TGTGCCAGCAGTTACGGAACGGGAGGCGGGACCGGGGAGCTGTTTTTT. It translates as CASSYGTGGGTGELFF.